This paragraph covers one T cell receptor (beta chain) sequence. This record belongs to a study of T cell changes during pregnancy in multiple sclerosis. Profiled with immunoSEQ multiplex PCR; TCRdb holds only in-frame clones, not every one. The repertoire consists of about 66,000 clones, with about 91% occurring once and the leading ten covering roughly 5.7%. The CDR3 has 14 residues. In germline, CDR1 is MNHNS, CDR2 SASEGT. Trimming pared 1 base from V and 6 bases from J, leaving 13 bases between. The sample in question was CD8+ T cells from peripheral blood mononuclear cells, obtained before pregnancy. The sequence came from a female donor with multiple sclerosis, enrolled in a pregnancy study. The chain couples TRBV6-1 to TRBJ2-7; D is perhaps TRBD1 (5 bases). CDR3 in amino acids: CASSEGQGGSEQYF. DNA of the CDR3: TGTGCCAGCAGTGAAGGGCAGGGTGGATCCGAGCAGTACTTC.